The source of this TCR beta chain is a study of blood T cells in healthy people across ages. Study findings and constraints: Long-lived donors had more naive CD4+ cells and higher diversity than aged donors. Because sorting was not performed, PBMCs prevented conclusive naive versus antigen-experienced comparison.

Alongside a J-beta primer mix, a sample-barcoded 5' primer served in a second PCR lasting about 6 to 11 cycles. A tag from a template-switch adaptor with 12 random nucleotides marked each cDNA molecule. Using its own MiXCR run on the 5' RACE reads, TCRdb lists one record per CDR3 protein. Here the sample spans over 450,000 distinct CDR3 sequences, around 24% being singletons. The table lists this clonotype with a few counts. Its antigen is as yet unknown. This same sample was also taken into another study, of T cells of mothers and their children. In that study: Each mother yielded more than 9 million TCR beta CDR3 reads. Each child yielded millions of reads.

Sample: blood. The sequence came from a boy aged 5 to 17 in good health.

CDR3 sequence: CATRKLWEDTEAFF. The CDR3 coding sequence is TGTGCCACCAGAAAATTGTGGGAGGACACTGAAGCTTTCTTT. The rearrangement links TRBV15 to TRBJ1-1; D ambiguous. Germline V gene data show CDR1 as LNHNV and CDR2 as YYDKDF (reference sequence). Trimming took off 6 bases at V and 3 bases at J, with 14 bases between the two ends. This CDR3 is built from 14 residues.